This T cell receptor beta chain originates from a study of CD8 T cells in ankylosing spondylitis. General observations from the study: Disease-linked clones proved CD8+ and comparatively uncommon in peripheral blood. Significant enrichment of disease-linked clones was reported in matched ankylosing spondylitis synovial fluid.

CDR3 length: 16 amino acids. Trimming took off 6 bases at V and 0 bases at J, with 15 bases between the two ends. Germline CDR1 and CDR2: DFQATT and SNEGSKA (reference sequence). This clonotype was seen a handful of times. Antigen unknown. MiXCR, applied by TCRdb to the 5' RACE reads, yields one record per CDR3 protein. The sample carries about 220,000 distinct CDR3 sequences, under 12% recorded once. The TCR originated in a male donor with ankylosing spondylitis or in good health (not recorded which). V is TRBV20-1 and J is TRBJ1-6; D may be TRBD1 (5 bases). The sequencing sample was made of blood, either unsorted or a sorted T cell fraction (not recorded which). CDR3 in DNA: TGCAGTGCCGAACAGGCCTTTAGCTCCTATAATTCACCCCTCCACTTT. Residues: CSAEQAFSSYNSPLHF.